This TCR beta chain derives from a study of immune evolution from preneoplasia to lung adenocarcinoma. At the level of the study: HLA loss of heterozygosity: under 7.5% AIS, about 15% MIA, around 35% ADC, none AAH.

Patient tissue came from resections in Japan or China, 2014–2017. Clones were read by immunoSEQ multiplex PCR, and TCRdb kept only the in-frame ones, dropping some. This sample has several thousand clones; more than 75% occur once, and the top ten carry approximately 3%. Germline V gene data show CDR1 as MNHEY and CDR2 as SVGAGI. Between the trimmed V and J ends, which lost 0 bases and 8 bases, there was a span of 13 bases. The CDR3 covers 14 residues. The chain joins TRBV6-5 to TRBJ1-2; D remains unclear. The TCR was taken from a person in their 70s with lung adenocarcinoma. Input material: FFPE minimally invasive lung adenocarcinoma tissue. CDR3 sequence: CASSYSRDVGGYTF. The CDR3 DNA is TGTGCCAGCAGTTACTCCCGAGACGTCGGCGGCTACACCTTC.